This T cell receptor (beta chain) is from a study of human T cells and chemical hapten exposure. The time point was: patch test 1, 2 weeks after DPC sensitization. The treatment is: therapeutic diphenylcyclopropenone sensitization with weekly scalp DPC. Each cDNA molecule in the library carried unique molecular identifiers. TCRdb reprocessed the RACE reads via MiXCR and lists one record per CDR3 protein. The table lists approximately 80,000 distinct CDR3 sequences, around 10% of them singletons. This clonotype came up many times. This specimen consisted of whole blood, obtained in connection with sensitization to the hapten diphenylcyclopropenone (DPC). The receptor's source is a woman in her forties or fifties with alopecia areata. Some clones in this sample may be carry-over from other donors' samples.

CDR3 sequence: CSCIAGGRTDTQYF. The DNA for the CDR3 is TGCAGTTGTATAGCGGGAGGGCGCACAGATACGCAGTATTTT. The chain recombines TRBV20-1 with TRBJ2-3, with 11 nucleotides matching TRBD2. CDR1 is DFQATT and CDR2 is SNEGSKA in the germline V gene (reference sequence). Trimming cost V 8 bases and J 1 base; bases outside gene matches: 5. This CDR3 is built from 14 residues.